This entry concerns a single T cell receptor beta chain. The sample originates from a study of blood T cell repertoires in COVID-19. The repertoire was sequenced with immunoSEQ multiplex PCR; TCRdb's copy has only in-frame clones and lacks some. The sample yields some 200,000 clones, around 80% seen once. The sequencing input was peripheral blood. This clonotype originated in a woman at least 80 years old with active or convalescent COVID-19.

CDR3 sequence (DNA): TGCAGCGGTGGGACAGGAATAGATACGCAGTATTTT. It translates to CSGGTGIDTQYF. The rearrangement joins TRBV29-1 to TRBJ2-3; 8 nucleotides line up with TRBD1. V was pared by 7 bases and J by 5 bases, with 5 bases of the junction left unmatched. Germline lookup yields CDR1 SQVTM and CDR2 ANQGSEA. The CDR3 covers 12 residues.